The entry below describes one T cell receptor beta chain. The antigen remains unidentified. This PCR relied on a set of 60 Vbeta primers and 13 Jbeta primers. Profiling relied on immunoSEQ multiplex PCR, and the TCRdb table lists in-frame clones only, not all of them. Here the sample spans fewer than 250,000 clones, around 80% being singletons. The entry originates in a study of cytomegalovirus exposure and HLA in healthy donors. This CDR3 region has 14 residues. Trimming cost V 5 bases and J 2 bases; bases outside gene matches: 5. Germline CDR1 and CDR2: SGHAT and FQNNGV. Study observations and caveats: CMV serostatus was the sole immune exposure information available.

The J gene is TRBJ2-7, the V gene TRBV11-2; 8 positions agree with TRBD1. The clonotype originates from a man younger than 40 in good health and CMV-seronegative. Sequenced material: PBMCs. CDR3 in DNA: TGTGCCAGCAGCCCAGAACAGGGGGCCTACGAGCAGTACTTC. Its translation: CASSPEQGAYEQYF. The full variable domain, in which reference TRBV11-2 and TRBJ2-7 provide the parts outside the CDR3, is EAGVAQSPRYKIIEKRQSVAFWCNPISGHATLYWYQQILGQGPKLLIQFQNNGVVDDSQLPKDRFSAERLKGVDSTLKIQPAKLEDSAVYLCASSPEQGAYEQYFGPGTRLTVT.